The next 16 T cell receptor beta chains were all read from a single sample in a study of Graves' ophthalmopathy and Graves' hyperthyroidism. Amplified material comprised TCR beta CDR3 regions derived from RNA transcripts. HTBI primers served in a first-round RT-PCR, which a second-round multiplex PCR followed. Via MiXCR, TCRdb re-called the multiplex PCR reads, giving one row per CDR3 protein. The table records hundreds of thousands of distinct CDR3 sequences, roughly 41% of them present only once. The sequencing sample was made of peripheral blood. Receptors were obtained from an adult man with Graves' ophthalmopathy.

This clonotype was counted many times. This sequence joins TRBV5-8 and TRBJ1-6; D call uncertain. Between the trimmed V and J ends, which lost 2 bases and 7 bases, there was a span of 7 bases. The CDR3 is made up of 13 amino acids. Germline V CDR1 and CDR2: SGHTS, YDEGEE. The CDR3 here is CASSFGPNSPLHF. The CDR3 region has the DNA TGTGCCAGCAGCTTCGGACCCAATTCACCCCTCCACTTT. Filled out from reference TRBV5-8 and TRBJ1-6, the complete variable domain reads EAGVTQSPTHLIKTRGQQATLRCSPISGHTSVYWYQQALGLGLQFLLWYDEGEERNRGNFPPRFSGRQFPNYSSELNVNALELEDSALYLCASSFGPNSPLHFGNGTRLTVT.

This clonotype was detected a few times. The J gene is TRBJ2-5, the V gene TRBV7-2, with a weak D call TRBD1 (7 bases). CDR3 size: 17 residues. Trimming stripped 3 bases from V and 4 bases from J, with 21 bases between. Germline V gene sequence: CDR1 SGHTA, CDR2 FQGNSA. The CDR3 coding sequence is TGTGCCAGCAGCTTGGCCCCCCTAGCGCAGGGGGGAGAGACCCAGTACTTC. It yields the protein CASSLAPLAQGGETQYF.

The J gene is TRBJ2-7, the V gene TRBV19, with 8 bases lining up with TRBD1. The length of the CDR3 is 13 residues. Trimming cost V 6 bases and J 6 bases; bases outside gene matches: 7. Germline V CDR1 and CDR2: LNHDA, SQIVND (reference sequence). CDR3 in amino acids: CASRMTGAAEQYF. Here the CDR3 DNA reads TGTGCCAGTAGAATGACAGGGGCGGCCGAGCAGTACTTC.

This clonotype came up many times. This rearrangement joins TRBV7-9 to TRBJ1-2; 7 nucleotides align to TRBD1. Germline CDR1 and CDR2: SEHNR and FQNEAQ (reference sequence). Trimming took 2 bases from V and 0 from J; bases not matched to a gene: 6. The CDR3 is 16 amino acids. The CDR3 reads CASSLTPGGTNYGYTF. The CDR3 DNA sequence: TGTGCCAGCAGCTTAACACCAGGGGGTACTAACTATGGCTACACCTTC.

For this clonotype: At one end, the junction sequence differs from germline, possibly due to a read error. This chain connects TRBV10-3 to TRBJ2-7; 7 bases fit TRBD2. Looked up from germline, CDR1 is ENHRY and CDR2 is SYGVKD. CDR3 length equals 15 residues. The CDR3 region has the DNA TGTGCCAGCAGTGAGGAGTCGGGGGGCTCCTACGAGCAGTACTTC. Amino acid sequence: CASSEESGGSYEQYF.

V is TRBV7-2 and J is TRBJ1-1; a weak D match, TRBD1 (6 bases). This CDR3 is 14 amino acids long. Trimming removed 6 bases from V and 0 bases from J, with 11 bases in between. Germline CDR1 and CDR2: SGHTA and FQGNSA. The CDR3 here is CASRVGGLNTEAFF. The CDR3 nucleotides read TGTGCCAGCAGGGTGGGGGGGCTGAACACTGAAGCTTTCTTT.

This chain connects TRBV15 to TRBJ2-5; TRBD2 matches at 12 bases. The DNA end favors TRBJ2-1, so the J call may be wrong. The CDR3 is 15 amino acids. In germline, CDR1 is LNHNV, CDR2 YYDKDF (reference sequence). The CDR3 nucleotides are TGTGCCACCAGCCCTGAGACTAGCGGGAGTAGTGAGCAGTTCTTC. This encodes CATSPETSGSSEQFF.

In this sample, this clonotype turned up many times. The rearrangement links TRBV5-1 to TRBJ2-7, with 15 bases identical to TRBD2. CDR1 is SGHRS and CDR2 is YFSETQ in the germline V gene. The CDR3 totals 14 residues. V dropped 5 bases and J dropped 7; count of bases not matched to a gene: 4. The CDR3 loop is CASSPGTSGGEQYF. CDR3 bases: TGCGCCAGCAGTCCCGGGACTAGCGGGGGGGAGCAGTACTTC.

This rearrangement joins TRBV6-5 to TRBJ2-5; D remains unclear. This CDR3 region has 15 residues. Germline CDR1 and CDR2: MNHEY and SVGAGI. Trimming shortened V by 0 bases and J by 5 bases, and 13 bases separated the two germline ends. The CDR3 DNA follows: TGTGCCAGCAGTTACTCCTCTCCCTGGGGTGAGACCCAGTACTTC. This translates into CASSYSSPWGETQYF.

The chain is built from TRBV7-9 and TRBJ2-5; 9 bases map to TRBD1. The CDR3 consists of 16 residues. Trimming removed 5 bases from V and 2 bases from J; junction bases left unmatched: 9. The germline CDR1 and CDR2 sequences are SEHNR and FQNEAQ (reference sequence). Written as DNA, the CDR3 is TGTGCCAGCAGCCTAGGACAGGGGCAGAGGCAAGAGACCCAGTACTTC. Protein product: CASSLGQGQRQETQYF. The whole variable domain, filled in from reference TRBV7-9 and TRBJ2-5, reads DTGVSQNPRHKITKRGQNVTFRCDPISEHNRLYWYRQTLGQGPEFLTYFQNEAQLEKSRLLSDRFSAERPKGSFSTLEIQRTEQGDSAMYLCASSLGQGQRQETQYFGPGTRLLVL.

This clonotype was seen at least ten times. The V and J genes are TRBV12-3 or TRBV12-4 and TRBJ1-5; no firm D call. The ends were cut back, 2 bases at V and 8 bases at J, with 7 bases in the middle. The CDR3 is made up of 12 amino acids. The DNA for the CDR3 is TGTGCCAGCAGTTTAACGGTTGAGCCCCAGCATTTT. It yields the protein CASSLTVEPQHF.

The rearrangement links TRBV29-1 to TRBJ2-7; D not resolved. CDR3 length equals 11 residues. Germline V gene data show CDR1 as SQVTM and CDR2 as ANQGSEA. The V and J ends lost 8 bases and 4 bases respectively, with 12 bases between them. The chain's CDR3 is CSQIPWYEQYF. CDR3 bases: TGCAGCCAGATTCCCTGGTACGAGCAGTACTTC.

The genes are TRBV25-1 and TRBJ2-5; perhaps D is TRBD1 or TRBD2 (7 bases each). Germline V gene data show CDR1 as MGHDK and CDR2 as SYGVNS. The CDR3 covers 14 residues. Between the trimmed V and J ends, which lost 5 bases and 5 bases, there was a span of 15 bases. CDR3 sequence: CASSRGGGDETQYF. CDR3 bases: TGTGCCAGCAGTCGGGGAGGGGGCGATGAGACCCAGTACTTC.

About this clonotype itself: A read error may be the cause here, since a much bigger clone is one base away. The J gene is TRBJ2-7, the V gene TRBV29-1; 8 nucleotides agree with TRBD1. There are 12 residues in the CDR3. CDR1 and CDR2 (germline): SQVTM, ANQGSEA. CDR3 loop: CSARDRSYEQHF. The CDR3 bases are TGCAGTGCTAGGGACAGGTCCTACGAGCAGCACTTC.

The chain recombines TRBV5-1 with TRBJ2-3; the D gene is possibly TRBD2 (7 bases). The CDR3 length is 17 residues. The V and J ends lost 4 bases and 5 bases respectively, with 23 bases between them. Germline CDR1 is SGHRS and CDR2 is YFSETQ. This CDR3 is CASSDGGGGPVGDTQYF. CDR3 nucleotide sequence: TGCGCCAGCAGCGACGGAGGGGGGGGGCCCGTCGGAGATACGCAGTATTTT.

This clonotype was counted only a few times. This rearrangement joins TRBV25-1 to TRBJ2-7; no clear D gene. CDR1 is MGHDK and CDR2 is SYGVNS in the germline V gene. This CDR3 has 14 residues. Trimming removed 5 bases at V and 0 bases at J, with 11 bases between. CDR3 amino acids: CASSYFGSSYEQYF. DNA of the CDR3: TGTGCCAGCAGTTACTTCGGCAGCTCCTACGAGCAGTACTTC.